This entry describes one T cell receptor beta chain. Its antigen is undetermined. TCRdb reanalysed the reads using MiXCR and keeps one entry per CDR3 protein. The sample holds about 900,000 distinct CDR3 sequences, about a third seen once. The data derive from a study of T cell repertoires in cytomegalovirus infection. The receptor comes from a human donor in good health (CMV status not recorded). Some clones in this sample may be carry-over from other donors' samples. The sequenced sample was cultured CD8+ T cells from PBMCs, obtained from culture after CMV antigen stimulation.

CDR3 DNA: TGCAGTGCTAGAGATGAGGGCTGGGCGACTAATGAAAAACTGTTTTTT. Translation: CSARDEGWATNEKLFF. J is TRBJ1-4 and V is TRBV20-1; unclear D gene. The CDR3 runs 16 residues. V shed 0 bases and J shed 2 bases, with 13 bases lying between them. Germline lookup yields CDR1 DFQATT and CDR2 SNEGSKA (reference sequence).